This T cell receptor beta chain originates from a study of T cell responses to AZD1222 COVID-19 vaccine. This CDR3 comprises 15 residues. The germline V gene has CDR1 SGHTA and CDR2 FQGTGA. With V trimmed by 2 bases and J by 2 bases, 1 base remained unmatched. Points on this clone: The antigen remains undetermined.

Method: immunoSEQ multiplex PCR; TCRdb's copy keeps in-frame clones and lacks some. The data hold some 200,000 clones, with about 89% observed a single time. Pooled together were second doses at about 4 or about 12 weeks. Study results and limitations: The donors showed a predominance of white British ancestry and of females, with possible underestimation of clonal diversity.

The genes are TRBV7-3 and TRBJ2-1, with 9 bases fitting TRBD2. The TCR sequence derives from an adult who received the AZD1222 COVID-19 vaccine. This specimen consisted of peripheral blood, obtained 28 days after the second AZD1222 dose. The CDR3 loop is CASSLLAGTYNEQFF. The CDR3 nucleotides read TGTGCCAGCAGCTTACTAGCGGGGACCTACAATGAGCAGTTCTTC.